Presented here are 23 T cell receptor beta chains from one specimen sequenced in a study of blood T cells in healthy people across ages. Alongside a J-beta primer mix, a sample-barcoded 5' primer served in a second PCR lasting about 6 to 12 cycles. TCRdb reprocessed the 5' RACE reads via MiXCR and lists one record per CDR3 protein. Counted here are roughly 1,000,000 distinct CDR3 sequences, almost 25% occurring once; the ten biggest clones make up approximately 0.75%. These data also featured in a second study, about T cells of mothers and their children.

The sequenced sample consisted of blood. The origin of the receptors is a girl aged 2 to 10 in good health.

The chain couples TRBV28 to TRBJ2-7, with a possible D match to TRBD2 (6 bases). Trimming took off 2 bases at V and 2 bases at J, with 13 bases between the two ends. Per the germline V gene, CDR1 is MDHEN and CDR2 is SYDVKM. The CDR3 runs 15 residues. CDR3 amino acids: CASSLLEDYPYEQYF. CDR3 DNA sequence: TGTGCCAGCAGTTTACTGGAGGACTACCCCTACGAGCAGTACTTC.

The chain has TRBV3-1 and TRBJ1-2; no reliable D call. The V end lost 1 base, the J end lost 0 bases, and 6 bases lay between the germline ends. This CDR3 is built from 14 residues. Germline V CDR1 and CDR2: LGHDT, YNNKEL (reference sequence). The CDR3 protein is CASSQGLSNYGYTF. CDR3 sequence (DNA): TGTGCCAGCAGCCAAGGACTATCTAACTATGGCTACACCTTC.

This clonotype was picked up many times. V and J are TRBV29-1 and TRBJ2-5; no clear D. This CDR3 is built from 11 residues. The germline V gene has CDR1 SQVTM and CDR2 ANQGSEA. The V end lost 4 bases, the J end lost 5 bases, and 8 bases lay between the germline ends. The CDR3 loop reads CSVGEGETQYF. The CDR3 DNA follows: TGCAGCGTTGGGGAAGGGGAGACCCAGTACTTC.

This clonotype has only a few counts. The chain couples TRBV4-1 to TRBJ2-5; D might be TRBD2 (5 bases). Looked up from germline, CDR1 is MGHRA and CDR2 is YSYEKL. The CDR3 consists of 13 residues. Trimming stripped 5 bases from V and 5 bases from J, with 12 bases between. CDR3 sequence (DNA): TGCGCCAGCAGCTCACTGACTACGGAGACCCAGTACTTC. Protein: CASSSLTTETQYF.

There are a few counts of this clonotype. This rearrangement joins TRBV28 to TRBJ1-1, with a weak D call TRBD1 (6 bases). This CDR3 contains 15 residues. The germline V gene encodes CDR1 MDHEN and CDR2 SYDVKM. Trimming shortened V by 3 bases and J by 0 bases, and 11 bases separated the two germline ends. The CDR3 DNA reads TGTGCCAGCAGTTTTGCAGGGGAGGTGAACACTGAAGCTTTCTTT. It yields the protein CASSFAGEVNTEAFF.

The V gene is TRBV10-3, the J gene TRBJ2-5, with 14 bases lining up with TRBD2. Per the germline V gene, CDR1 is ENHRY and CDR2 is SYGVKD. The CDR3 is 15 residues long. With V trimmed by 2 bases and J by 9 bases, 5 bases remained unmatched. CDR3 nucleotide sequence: TGTGCCATCAGTGAGACGAGACTAGCGGGGGGGGCCCAGTACTTC. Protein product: CAISETRLAGGAQYF.

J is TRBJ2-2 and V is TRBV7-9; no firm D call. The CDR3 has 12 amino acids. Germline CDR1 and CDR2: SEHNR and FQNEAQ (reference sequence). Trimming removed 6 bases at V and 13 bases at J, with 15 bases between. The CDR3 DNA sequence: TGTGCCAGCAGTCCCGACTCGCCCGCGCTGTTTTTT. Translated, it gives CASSPDSPALFF.

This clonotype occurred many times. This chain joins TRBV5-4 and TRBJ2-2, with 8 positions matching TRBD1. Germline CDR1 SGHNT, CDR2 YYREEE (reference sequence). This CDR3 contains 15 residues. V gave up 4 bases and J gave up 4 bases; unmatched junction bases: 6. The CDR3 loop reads CASSSQGASTGELFF. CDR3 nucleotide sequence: TGTGCCAGCAGCAGCCAGGGGGCAAGCACCGGGGAGCTGTTTTTT.

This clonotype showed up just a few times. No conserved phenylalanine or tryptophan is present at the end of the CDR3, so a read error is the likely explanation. CDR3 sequence (DNA): TGTGCCACCAATGACGGCGGGGGGAAGACAGAGACCCAGTACCTC. Translation gives CATNDGGGKTETQYL. The chain has TRBV24-1 and TRBJ2-5; 8 positions agree with TRBD2. J gave up 4 bases and V 8 bases, and 11 bases lay outside the gene matches. The V gene's germline CDR1 is KGHDR and CDR2 SFDVKD. CDR3 size: 15 residues.

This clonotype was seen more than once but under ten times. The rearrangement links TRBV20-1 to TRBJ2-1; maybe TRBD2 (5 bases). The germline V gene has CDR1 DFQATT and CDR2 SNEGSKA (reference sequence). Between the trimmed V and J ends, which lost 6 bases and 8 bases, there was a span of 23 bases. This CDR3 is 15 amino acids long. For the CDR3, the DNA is TGCAGTGCCTGGGTTGAGGGCGCAAGTTGGGATGAGCAGTTCTTC. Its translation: CSAWVEGASWDEQFF.

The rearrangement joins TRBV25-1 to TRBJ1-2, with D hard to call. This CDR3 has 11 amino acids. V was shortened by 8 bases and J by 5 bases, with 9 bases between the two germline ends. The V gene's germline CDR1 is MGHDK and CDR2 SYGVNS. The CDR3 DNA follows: TGTGCCAGCCTGTCCGGGTATGGCTACACCTTC. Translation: CASLSGYGYTF.

CDR3 in amino acids: CASSSRTDIYEQYF. The CDR3 nucleotides are TGTGCCAGCAGCTCCCGGACAGATATCTACGAGCAGTACTTC. The V and J genes are TRBV7-2 and TRBJ2-7; maybe TRBD1 (6 bases). This CDR3 region has 14 residues. V was clipped by 4 bases and J by 3 bases, with 13 bases between them. The germline CDR1 and CDR2 sequences are SGHTA and FQGNSA. Filled out from reference TRBV7-2 and TRBJ2-7, the complete variable domain reads GAGVSQSPSNKVTEKGKDVELRCDPISGHTALYWYRQSLGQGLEFLIYFQGNSAPDKSGLPSDRFSAERTGGSVSTLTIQRTQQEDSAVYLCASSSRTDIYEQYFGPGTRLTVT.

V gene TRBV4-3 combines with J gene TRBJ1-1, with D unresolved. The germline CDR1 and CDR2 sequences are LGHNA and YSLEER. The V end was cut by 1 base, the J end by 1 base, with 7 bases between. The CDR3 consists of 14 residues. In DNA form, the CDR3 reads TGCGCCAGCAGCCAAGTAATAGGGAACACTGAAGCTTTCTTT. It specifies CASSQVIGNTEAFF.

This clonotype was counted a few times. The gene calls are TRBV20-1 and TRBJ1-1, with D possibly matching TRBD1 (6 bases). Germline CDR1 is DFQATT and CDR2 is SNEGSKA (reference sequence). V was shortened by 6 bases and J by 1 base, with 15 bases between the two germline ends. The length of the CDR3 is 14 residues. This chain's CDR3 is CSARGGPTNTEAFF. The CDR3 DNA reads TGCAGTGCCCGAGGGGGACCGACGAACACTGAAGCTTTCTTT.

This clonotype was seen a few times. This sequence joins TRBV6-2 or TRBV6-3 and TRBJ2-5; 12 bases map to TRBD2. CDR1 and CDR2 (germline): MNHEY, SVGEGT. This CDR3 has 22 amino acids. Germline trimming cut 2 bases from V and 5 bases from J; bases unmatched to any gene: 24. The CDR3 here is CASSYKGATSEGLAGLRETQYF. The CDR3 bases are TGTGCCAGCAGTTACAAGGGGGCGACCTCGGAAGGACTAGCGGGATTGAGGGAGACCCAGTACTTC.

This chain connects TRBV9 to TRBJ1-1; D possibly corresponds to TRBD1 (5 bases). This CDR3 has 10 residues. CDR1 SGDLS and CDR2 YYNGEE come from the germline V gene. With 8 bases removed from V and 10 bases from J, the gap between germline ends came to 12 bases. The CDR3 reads CAREDKIAFF. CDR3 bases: TGTGCCAGGGAGGACAAGATAGCTTTCTTT.

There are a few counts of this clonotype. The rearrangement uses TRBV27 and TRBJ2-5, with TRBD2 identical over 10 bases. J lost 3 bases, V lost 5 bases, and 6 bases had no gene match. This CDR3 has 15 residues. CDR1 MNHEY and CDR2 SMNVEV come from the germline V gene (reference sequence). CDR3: CASSASGGAEETQYF. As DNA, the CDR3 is TGTGCCAGCAGTGCGAGCGGGGGGGCCGAAGAGACCCAGTACTTC.

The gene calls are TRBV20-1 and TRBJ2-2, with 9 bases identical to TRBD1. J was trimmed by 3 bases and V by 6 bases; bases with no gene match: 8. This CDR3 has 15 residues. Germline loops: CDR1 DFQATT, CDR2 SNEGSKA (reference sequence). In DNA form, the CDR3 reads TGCAGTGCCAACGGGGACAGGGACTACACCGGGGAGCTGTTTTTT. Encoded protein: CSANGDRDYTGELFF.

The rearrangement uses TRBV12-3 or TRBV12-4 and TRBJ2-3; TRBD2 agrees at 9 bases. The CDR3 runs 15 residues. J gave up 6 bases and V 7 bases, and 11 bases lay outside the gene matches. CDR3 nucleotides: TGTGCCAGCACCCCTCTAGCGGGGTTTGGGGATACGCAGTATTTT. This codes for CASTPLAGFGDTQYF.

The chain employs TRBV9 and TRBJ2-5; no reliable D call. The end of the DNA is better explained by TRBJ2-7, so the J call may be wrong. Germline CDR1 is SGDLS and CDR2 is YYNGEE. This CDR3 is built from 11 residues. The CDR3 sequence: CASSADGEQYF. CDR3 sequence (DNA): TGTGCCAGCAGCGCGGACGGCGAGCAGTACTTC.

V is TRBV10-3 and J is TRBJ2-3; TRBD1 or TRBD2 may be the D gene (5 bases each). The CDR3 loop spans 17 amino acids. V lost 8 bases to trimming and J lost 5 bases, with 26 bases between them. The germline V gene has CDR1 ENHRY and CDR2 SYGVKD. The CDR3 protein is CAILSATGTAVGDTQYF. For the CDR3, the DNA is TGTGCCATCTTATCTGCAACCGGGACCGCGGTAGGAGATACGCAGTATTTT.

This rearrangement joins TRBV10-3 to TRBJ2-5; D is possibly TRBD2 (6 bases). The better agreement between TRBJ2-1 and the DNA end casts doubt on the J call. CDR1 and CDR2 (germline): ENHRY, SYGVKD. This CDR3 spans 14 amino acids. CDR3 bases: TGTGCCATCACACCGAAAGCGGGTACCAATGAGCAGTTCTTC. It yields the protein CAITPKAGTNEQFF.

CDR3: CASSFVDTSYNEQFF. CDR3 nucleotide sequence: TGTGCCAGCAGCTTTGTTGACACCTCCTACAATGAGCAGTTCTTC. The J gene is TRBJ2-1, the V gene TRBV7-9; D remains ambiguous. The ends were cut back, 3 bases at V and 0 bases at J, with 9 bases in the middle. The CDR3 length is 15 residues. The germline V gene encodes CDR1 SEHNR and CDR2 FQNEAQ (reference sequence).